This TCR beta chain is from a study of blood T cells in healthy people across ages. Between the trimmed V and J ends, which lost 2 bases and 1 base, there was a span of 11 bases. CDR1 DFQATT and CDR2 SNEGSKA come from the germline V gene (reference sequence). The CDR3 contains 14 residues. A sample-barcoded 5' primer and a J-beta primer mix were used in a second PCR of roughly 7 to 11 cycles. TCRdb independently ran MiXCR on the 5' RACE reads; one entry per CDR3 protein. Here the sample spans 450,000 to 650,000 distinct CDR3 sequences, approximately 25% being singletons. With each sample, at least 5.5 micrograms of total RNA were extracted. These records were also assigned to another study, of T cells of mothers and their children. That paper adds: Every mother produced more than 9.5 million TCR beta CDR3 reads, whereas every child provided about 3 million.

Sequencing was performed on blood. This receptor was obtained from a boy younger than 18 in good health. The chain carries TRBV20-1 and TRBJ2-5, with D unresolved. The CDR3 DNA reads as TGCAGTGCTAGACCTGCTGGGGTCCAAGAGACCCAGTACTTC. Protein product: CSARPAGVQETQYF.